The clone carrying this T cell receptor beta chain was found once. The sample is drawn from a study of blood T cell repertoires in COVID-19. As for the study in general: Samples of COVID-19 (acute and convalescent) were obtained from the United States, Italy and Spain. T cells, B-cell-depleted T cells, or PBMCs supplied cDNA or gDNA.

Authors' data handling: Estimated nucleated cell counts came from reference gene primer amplification. Only in-frame clones appear in the TCRdb table, and some are missing; sequencing was by immunoSEQ multiplex PCR. V, J and clone size reflect that table, while D and trimming were determined from the DNA. Here the sample spans about 130,000 clones, about 85% being singletons. Germline V gene data show CDR1 as LNHDA and CDR2 as SQIVND (reference sequence). CDR3 size: 14 residues. V lost 5 bases and J lost 7, with 15 bases in between. The receptor's source is an older woman with COVID-19, enrolled during active disease. Material: peripheral blood. The J gene is TRBJ1-5, the V gene TRBV19; a weak D match, TRBD1 (6 bases). The CDR3 DNA is TGTGCCAGTAGTGGGCTAGGGGGTGGACAGCCCCAGCATTTT. Its translation is CASSGLGGGQPQHF.